The rows below give T cell receptor beta chains drawn from one sample of a study of blood T cell repertoires in COVID-19. Only in-frame clones appear in the TCRdb table, and some are missing; sequencing was by immunoSEQ multiplex PCR. The sample has under 75,000 clones, roughly 81% seen once. Input material: peripheral blood. The receptors come from a man older than 75 with acute or convalescent COVID-19. Both conserved end residues are part of each CDR3. D genes are given only for firm matches. Rows give clone size only sometimes, using once, few, many, or a class for an expanded clone.

cdr3_length: 15
d_call: TRBD2
v_call: TRBV27
j_call: TRBJ2-7
clone_size: .
cdr3_nt: TGTGCCAGCAGTTTCCTTAGCGGGGGAGGCTACGAGCAGTACTTC
cdr3_aa: CASSFLSGGGYEQYF

cdr3_length: 14
d_call: TRBD2
v_call: TRBV10-3
j_call: TRBJ2-4
clone_size: .
cdr3_nt: TGTGCCATCAGTGTGTCGGGGGGGCCGGACATTCAGTACTTC
cdr3_aa: CAISVSGGPDIQYF

cdr3_length: 14
d_call: .
v_call: TRBV10-1
j_call: TRBJ1-5
clone_size: .
cdr3_nt: TGCGCCACCCGCATTGGGGAGGACAATCAGCCCCAGCATTTT
cdr3_aa: CATRIGEDNQPQHF

cdr3_length: 14
d_call: .
v_call: TRBV30
j_call: TRBJ1-1
clone_size: .
cdr3_nt: TGTGCCTGGAAGAAAGGGCAGGGAAACACTGAAGCTTTCTTT
cdr3_aa: CAWKKGQGNTEAFF

cdr3_length: 16
d_call: .
v_call: TRBV7-2
j_call: TRBJ2-7
clone_size: once
cdr3_nt: TGTGCCAGCAGCTCTGACTCTGGGAAGAGAGGGTACGAGCAGTACTTC
cdr3_aa: CASSSDSGKRGYEQYF

cdr3_length: 16
d_call: TRBD2
v_call: TRBV3-1/TRBV3-2
j_call: TRBJ2-1
clone_size: .
cdr3_nt: TGTGCCAGCAGCCAAGAAAGACTAGCGGGTGACAATGAGCAGTTCTTC
cdr3_aa: CASSQERLAGDNEQFF

cdr3_length: 15
d_call: TRBD1
v_call: TRBV28
j_call: TRBJ2-7
clone_size: .
cdr3_nt: TGTGCCAGCAGTTCGCCCGGGACAGGAGGCTACGAGCAGTACTTC
cdr3_aa: CASSSPGTGGYEQYF

cdr3_length: 11
d_call: .
v_call: TRBV2
j_call: TRBJ2-3
clone_size: .
cdr3_nt: TGTGCCAGCCTGAGGGGGGATACGCAGTATTTT
cdr3_aa: CASLRGDTQYF

cdr3_length: 13
d_call: .
v_call: TRBV2
j_call: TRBJ2-7
clone_size: .
cdr3_nt: TGTGCCAGCAGTAGGAACAGGCTGTACGAGCAGTACTTC
cdr3_aa: CASSRNRLYEQYF

cdr3_length: 13
d_call: .
v_call: TRBV19
j_call: TRBJ2-1
clone_size: once
cdr3_nt: TGTGCCAGTAGTATTCTGGGAGAAGGTGAGCAGTTCTTC
cdr3_aa: CASSILGEGEQFF

cdr3_length: 17
d_call: .
v_call: TRBV24-1
j_call: TRBJ2-2
clone_size: .
cdr3_nt: TGTGCCACCAGTGATTTGTGGCAGGGGGGACACACCGGGGAGCTGTTTTTT
cdr3_aa: CATSDLWQGGHTGELFF

cdr3_length: 16
d_call: .
v_call: TRBV21-1
j_call: TRBJ2-3
clone_size: .
cdr3_nt: TGTGCCAGCAGCAAAGCCGAGACTACAAACACAGATACGCAGTATTTT
cdr3_aa: CASSKAETTNTDTQYF

cdr3_length: 17
d_call: .
v_call: TRBV15
j_call: TRBJ2-5
clone_size: .
cdr3_nt: TGTGCCACCAGCAGACGAAAGACGGGTTGGTACCAAGAGACCCAGTACTTC
cdr3_aa: CATSRRKTGWYQETQYF

cdr3_length: 14
d_call: TRBD2
v_call: TRBV29-1
j_call: TRBJ2-5
clone_size: once
cdr3_nt: TGCAGCGTTGAACTAGCGGGGGGCCTGAAGACCCAGTACTTC
cdr3_aa: CSVELAGGLKTQYF

cdr3_length: 15
d_call: .
v_call: TRBV6-5
j_call: TRBJ2-3
clone_size: .
cdr3_nt: TGTGCCAGCGGTTCTGTCCTCCCAGGCACAGATACGCAGTATTTT
cdr3_aa: CASGSVLPGTDTQYF

cdr3_length: 13
d_call: .
v_call: TRBV25-1
j_call: TRBJ1-2
clone_size: .
cdr3_nt: TGTGCCAGCAGTGAACTGACAGCATATGGCTACACCTTC
cdr3_aa: CASSELTAYGYTF